Listed below are T cell receptor beta chains from one sample, sequenced in a study of T cells in Graves' hyperthyroidism and ophthalmopathy. TCRdb processed the multiplex PCR reads anew with MiXCR; each CDR3 protein has one entry. The table records under 450,000 distinct CDR3 sequences, roughly 15% of them present only once. Sample: blood. The receptor set was obtained from a woman aged 25 to 39 with Graves' hyperthyroidism that later progressed to Graves' ophthalmopathy. CDR3s include the opening cysteine and the closing phenylalanine or tryptophan. The D gene is left open where the match is weak. A clone size is listed for some rows: how often the clone was seen (once, few, many), or a class if it is expanded.

V: TRBV5-6
J: TRBJ2-7
size: -
D: -
CDR3: CASSYQEGYEQYF
DNA: TGTGCCAGCAGCTATCAAGAGGGTTACGAGCAGTACTTC

V: TRBV10-3
J: TRBJ1-2
size: many
D: TRBD1
CDR3: CAIKGAARNGYTF
DNA: TGTGCCATCAAGGGGGCCGCGAGAAATGGCTACACCTTC

V: TRBV11-2
J: TRBJ2-1
size: few
D: TRBD2
CDR3: CASSRGGGAGEQFF
DNA: TGTGCCAGCAGCCGGGGGGGGGGGGCCGGTGAGCAGTTCTTC

V: TRBV7-9
J: TRBJ1-3
size: few
D: TRBD1
CDR3: CASSFGQGISSGNTIYF
DNA: TGTGCCAGCAGCTTTGGACAGGGCATCTCGTCTGGAAACACCATATATTTT

V: TRBV20-1
J: TRBJ2-1
size: many
D: -
CDR3: CSASYKIHEQFF
DNA: TGCAGTGCTAGTTATAAGATCCATGAGCAGTTCTTC

V: TRBV5-6
J: TRBJ1-2
size: many
D: TRBD1
CDR3: CASNLFGQGDYGYTF
DNA: TGTGCCAGCAACCTGTTCGGACAGGGCGACTATGGCTACACCTTC

V: TRBV10-3
J: TRBJ1-3
size: few
D: -
CDR3: CAIKKGLENTIYF
DNA: TGTGCCATCAAAAAGGGATTAGAAAACACCATATATTTT

V: TRBV19
J: TRBJ2-7
size: many
D: -
CDR3: CASSTGATYEQYF
DNA: TGTGCCAGCAGTACCGGGGCCACATACGAGCAGTACTTC

V: TRBV5-4
J: TRBJ1-1
size: -
D: -
CDR3: CASSLGQRAITEAFF
DNA: TGTGCCAGCAGCTTGGGGCAGAGGGCTATCACTGAAGCTTTCTTT

V: TRBV7-9
J: TRBJ2-7
size: many
D: TRBD1
CDR3: CASSPRPGQGDEQYF
DNA: TGTGCCAGCAGCCCTAGACCGGGACAGGGGGACGAGCAGTACTTC

V: TRBV28
J: TRBJ1-2
size: -
D: -
CDR3: CAGSDNYGYTF
DNA: TGTGCCGGGTCGGACAACTATGGCTACACCTTC

V: TRBV29-1
J: TRBJ2-1
size: -
D: -
CDR3: CSVVRGIEQFF
DNA: TGCAGCGTTGTCAGGGGAATTGAGCAGTTCTTC

V: TRBV5-1
J: TRBJ1-2
size: few
D: TRBD1
CDR3: CASSFDLTGDPLYYGYTF
DNA: TGCGCCAGCAGCTTCGATCTGACAGGGGATCCGTTATACTATGGCTACACCTTC

V: TRBV19
J: TRBJ2-7
size: once
D: TRBD1
CDR3: CATGQGMYEQYF
DNA: TGTGCCACTGGACAGGGGATGTACGAGCAGTACTTC

V: TRBV12-3/TRBV12-4
J: TRBJ1-5
size: -
D: -
CDR3: CASSDEWVGNQPQHF
DNA: TGTGCCAGCAGTGATGAGTGGGTAGGCAATCAGCCCCAGCATTTT

V: TRBV5-1
J: TRBJ1-1
size: few
D: -
CDR3: CASSLVRGAHTEAFF
DNA: TGCGCCAGCAGCTTGGTTAGGGGGGCGCACACTGAAGCTTTCTTT

V: TRBV2
J: TRBJ1-1
size: -
D: TRBD1
CDR3: CASILEGQWSAEAFF
DNA: TGTGCCAGCATTCTGGAGGGACAGTGGAGCGCTGAAGCTTTCTTT

V: TRBV19
J: TRBJ2-1
size: many
D: -
CDR3: CASSRTDSPSYNEQFF
DNA: TGTGCCAGTAGTAGAACGGACAGCCCCTCCTACAATGAGCAGTTCTTC

V: TRBV7-9
J: TRBJ2-7
size: many
D: TRBD2
CDR3: CASSLDAGDYEQYF
DNA: TGTGCCAGCAGCTTAGATGCGGGAGACTACGAGCAGTACTTC

V: TRBV28
J: TRBJ2-1
size: many
D: TRBD2
CDR3: CASSLSAGGPNEQFF
DNA: TGTGCCAGCAGTTTAAGCGCGGGAGGGCCGAATGAGCAGTTCTTC

V: TRBV5-1
J: TRBJ2-1
size: -
D: -
CDR3: CASSLRGAAHNEQFF
DNA: TGCGCCAGCAGCTTGAGGGGGGCCGCTCACAATGAGCAGTTCTTC

V: TRBV20-1
J: TRBJ2-3
size: many
D: TRBD2
CDR3: CSAVSGAFTDTQYF
DNA: TGCAGTGCCGTTAGCGGGGCGTTCACAGATACGCAGTATTTT

V: TRBV28
J: TRBJ2-1
size: many
D: -
CDR3: CASSFGRGRHEQFF
DNA: TGTGCCAGCAGTTTCGGCAGGGGAAGGCATGAGCAGTTCTTC

V: TRBV10-3
J: TRBJ1-1
size: many
D: -
CDR3: CAISATEVRNTEAFF
DNA: TGTGCCATCAGCGCCACAGAAGTGCGGAACACTGAAGCTTTCTTT

V: TRBV6-6
J: TRBJ1-4
size: many
D: -
CDR3: CASSYSGGNNEKLFF
DNA: TGTGCCAGCAGTTACTCGGGAGGGAATAATGAAAAACTGTTTTTT

V: TRBV5-1
J: TRBJ2-5
size: -
D: -
CDR3: CASRPGLKETQYF
DNA: TGCGCCAGCCGACCGGGACTTAAAGAGACCCAGTACTTC

V: TRBV7-9
J: TRBJ2-7
size: many
D: TRBD1
CDR3: CASSDHGGQSSYEQYF
DNA: TGTGCCAGCAGCGATCATGGGGGACAGAGCTCCTACGAGCAGTACTTC

V: TRBV25-1
J: TRBJ2-1
size: few
D: TRBD2
CDR3: CASSEAGAGYNEQFF
DNA: TGTGCCAGCAGTGAAGCGGGAGCAGGTTACAATGAGCAGTTCTTC

V: TRBV6-1
J: TRBJ2-7
size: many
D: TRBD2
CDR3: CASRRTSRAYEQYF
DNA: TGTGCCAGCAGAAGGACTAGTAGGGCCTACGAGCAGTACTTC

V: TRBV2
J: TRBJ2-5
size: -
D: TRBD2
CDR3: CASYSPGLAWETQYF
DNA: TGTGCCAGTTACAGTCCGGGACTAGCTTGGGAGACCCAGTACTTC

V: TRBV6-1
J: TRBJ2-5
size: many
D: TRBD2
CDR3: CASSGEGLAGGKETQYF
DNA: TGTGCCAGCAGTGGAGAGGGACTAGCGGGAGGGAAAGAGACCCAGTACTTC

V: TRBV5-1
J: TRBJ2-1
size: many
D: -
CDR3: CASGQRSSYNEQFF
DNA: TGCGCCAGCGGACAGAGAAGCTCCTACAATGAGCAGTTCTTC

V: TRBV27
J: TRBJ2-1
size: few
D: -
CDR3: CASSSGDSSYYNEQFF
DNA: TGTGCCAGCAGTTCCGGGGATTCTTCTTATTACAATGAGCAGTTCTTC

V: TRBV29-1
J: TRBJ2-1
size: few
D: -
CDR3: CSGQVHNEQFF
DNA: TGCAGCGGACAGGTCCACAATGAGCAGTTCTTC

V: TRBV6-1
J: TRBJ1-2
size: -
D: -
CDR3: CASSSAGDPAKLGYTF
DNA: TGTGCCAGCAGTTCCGCAGGGGACCCCGCCAAGTTGGGCTACACCTTC

V: TRBV6-5
J: TRBJ2-7
size: -
D: TRBD1
CDR3: CASSFSGTGNSYEQYF
DNA: TGTGCCAGCAGTTTTTCCGGGACAGGGAACTCCTACGAGCAGTACTTC

V: TRBV3-1
J: TRBJ2-1
size: many
D: -
CDR3: CASSQGQGTGEQFF
DNA: TGTGCCAGCAGCCAAGGTCAGGGTACAGGCGAGCAGTTCTTC

V: TRBV19
J: TRBJ1-5
size: -
D: -
CDR3: CATREGYHQPQHF
DNA: TGTGCCACCCGTGAGGGGTATCATCAGCCCCAGCATTTT

V: TRBV28
J: TRBJ1-6
size: -
D: TRBD1
CDR3: CASSPGTGDNSPLHF
DNA: TGTGCCAGCAGTCCCGGGACAGGCGATAATTCACCCCTCCACTTT

V: TRBV6-1
J: TRBJ2-7
size: many
D: TRBD1
CDR3: CASTRGQGADEQYF
DNA: TGTGCCAGCACCCGCGGACAGGGGGCAGACGAGCAGTACTTC

V: TRBV28
J: TRBJ1-1
size: many
D: -
CDR3: CASSAYGEWNTEAFF
DNA: TGTGCCAGCAGTGCATATGGAGAGTGGAACACTGAAGCTTTCTTT

V: TRBV18
J: TRBJ2-7
size: many
D: TRBD1
CDR3: CASSPEGQGLREQYF
DNA: TGTGCCAGCTCACCGGAGGGACAGGGATTAAGGGAGCAGTACTTC

V: TRBV28
J: TRBJ1-3
size: -
D: -
CDR3: CASTLGRGTIYF
DNA: TGTGCCAGCACGTTGGGTAGAGGCACCATATATTTT

V: TRBV20-1
J: TRBJ2-5
size: many
D: -
CDR3: CSSQPGRAQETQYF
DNA: TGCAGTTCACAACCGGGGCGGGCACAAGAGACCCAGTACTTC

V: TRBV6-1
J: TRBJ2-3
size: many
D: -
CDR3: CASGGAGTDTQYF
DNA: TGTGCCAGCGGGGGTGCCGGTACAGATACGCAGTATTTT

V: TRBV27
J: TRBJ2-2
size: many
D: -
CDR3: CASSLAGSTGELFF
DNA: TGTGCCAGCAGTTTAGCAGGGTCCACCGGGGAGCTGTTTTTT

V: TRBV28
J: TRBJ1-4
size: many
D: TRBD1
CDR3: CASRQTGEQEKLFF
DNA: TGTGCCAGCAGGCAGACAGGGGAGCAGGAAAAACTGTTTTTT

V: TRBV6-1
J: TRBJ1-5
size: many
D: -
CDR3: CASSDRANQPQHF
DNA: TGTGCCAGCAGTGACAGGGCGAATCAGCCCCAGCATTTT

V: TRBV2
J: TRBJ2-7
size: -
D: -
CDR3: CASGPSGRREQYF
DNA: TGTGCCAGCGGTCCCAGTGGCCGTAGGGAGCAGTACTTC

V: TRBV24-1
J: TRBJ2-2
size: many
D: -
CDR3: CATSDPLSGTGELFF
DNA: TGTGCCACCAGTGACCCCCTTTCAGGGACCGGGGAGCTGTTTTTT